Sequencing of this TCR beta chain was carried out in a study of CD8 T cells in Susac syndrome. Whole-study context: Active disease was present in over five of the sequenced Susac syndrome patients, and remission in about eight.

Germline V lookup: CDR1 LGHDT, CDR2 YNNKEL (reference sequence). J gave up 1 base and V 4 bases, and 10 bases lay outside the gene matches. CDR3 length: 17 residues. RNA totalling about 0.45 to 1 ug underwent reverse transcription with random hexamers. TCRdb used MiXCR to reprocess the immunoSEQ multiplex PCR reads, holding one entry per CDR3 protein. Here the sample spans roughly 75,000 distinct CDR3 sequences, 93% being singletons. The chain has TRBV3-1 and TRBJ2-4, with TRBD1 matching 7 bases. The sequenced sample consisted of CD4+ T cells from PBMCs. The sequence was obtained from a human donor with Susac syndrome. The CDR3 DNA sequence: TGTGCCAGCAGCCGGAATACAGGGGCGTCGGCCAAAAACATTCAGTACTTC. Translated: CASSRNTGASAKNIQYF.